The rows below give T cell receptor beta chains drawn from one sample of a study of T cells in Graves' hyperthyroidism and ophthalmopathy. MiXCR, run by TCRdb on the multiplex PCR reads, gives a single entry per CDR3 protein. The table shows fewer than 550,000 distinct CDR3 sequences, with about a sixth occurring only once. Source material: blood. The receptors come from a woman aged 18 to 35 with Graves' hyperthyroidism. Both conserved end residues are part of each CDR3. The order of the fields is V gene, J gene, CDR3 protein.

TRBV4-1	TRBJ2-7	CASSRMGGVEGVYEQYF
TRBV20-1	TRBJ2-1	CSARDPEGGDYNEQFF
TRBV5-1	TRBJ1-3	CASTQGARGNTIYF
TRBV6-1	TRBJ1-2	CASSESVVYGYTF
TRBV12-3/TRBV12-4	TRBJ1-1	CASSLGQGIMNTEAFF
TRBV29-1	TRBJ1-1	CSVEPDRNTEAFF
TRBV7-2	TRBJ2-2	CASSLVRHTGELFF
TRBV4-3	TRBJ1-2	CASSQDLGVSYGYTF
TRBV20-1	TRBJ2-1	CSASRAAGGVYNEQFF
TRBV20-1	TRBJ1-5	CSAREGVGGQPQHF
TRBV9	TRBJ2-5	CASSPTGGYQETQYF
TRBV7-2	TRBJ2-1	CASSPGLAGGAYNEQFF
TRBV24-1	TRBJ2-7	CAISAPAGSYEQYF
TRBV7-2	TRBJ2-4	CASSFARITLTKNIQYF
TRBV5-1	TRBJ2-5	CASSATGEETQYF
TRBV12-3/TRBV12-4	TRBJ1-5	CASSPEGGFGQPQHF
TRBV5-5	TRBJ1-5	CASSLGQTYQPQHF
TRBV7-8	TRBJ1-1	CASSLGRVGPEAFF
TRBV4-2	TRBJ2-7	CASSRRTGRLADYEQYF
TRBV4-1	TRBJ2-7	CASSQGPGGEYEQYF
TRBV12-3/TRBV12-4	TRBJ2-3	CASSDFGWTSGAWDTQYF
TRBV5-6	TRBJ1-1	CASSLTGRMNTEAFF
TRBV9	TRBJ1-1	CASSVSAGQGPGNTEAFF
TRBV20-1	TRBJ2-7	CSARPTSGAYEQYF
TRBV10-2	TRBJ2-1	CASSRGTGGGYNEQFF
TRBV7-2	TRBJ2-5	CASSFNGGGETQYF
TRBV20-1	TRBJ2-7	CSAREPGQGSEQYF
TRBV7-6	TRBJ2-3	CASSVSRTGGSTDTQYF
TRBV20-1	TRBJ1-3	CSASGVRGIGNTIYF
TRBV20-1	TRBJ2-1	CSATGQGAREQFF
TRBV2	TRBJ2-1	CASSDVDLSSYNEQFF
TRBV6-2/TRBV6-3	TRBJ1-1	CASSATGGSEAFF
TRBV2	TRBJ1-5	CASSGSKDRLYSNQPQHF
TRBV12-3/TRBV12-4	TRBJ2-1	CASSLGGRVEQFF
TRBV20-1	TRBJ1-2	CSAREAGQGLHGYTF
TRBV20-1	TRBJ1-4	CSATVGFNPANEKLFF
TRBV6-1	TRBJ2-7	CASQSFTSGNYEQYF
TRBV6-5	TRBJ1-2	CASSYGVDYGYTF